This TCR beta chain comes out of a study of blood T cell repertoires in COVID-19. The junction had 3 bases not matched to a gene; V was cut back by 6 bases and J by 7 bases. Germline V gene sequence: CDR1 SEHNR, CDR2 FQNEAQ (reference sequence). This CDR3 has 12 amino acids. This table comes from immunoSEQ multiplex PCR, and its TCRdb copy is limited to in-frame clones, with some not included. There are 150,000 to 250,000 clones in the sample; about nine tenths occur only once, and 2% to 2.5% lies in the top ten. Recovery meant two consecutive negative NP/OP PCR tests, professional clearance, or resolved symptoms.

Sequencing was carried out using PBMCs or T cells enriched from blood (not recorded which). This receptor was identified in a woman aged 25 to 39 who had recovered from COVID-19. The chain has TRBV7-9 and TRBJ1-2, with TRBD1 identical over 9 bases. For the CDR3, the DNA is TGTGCCAGCAGTACAGGGGGCTCTGGCTACACCTTC. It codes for CASSTGGSGYTF.